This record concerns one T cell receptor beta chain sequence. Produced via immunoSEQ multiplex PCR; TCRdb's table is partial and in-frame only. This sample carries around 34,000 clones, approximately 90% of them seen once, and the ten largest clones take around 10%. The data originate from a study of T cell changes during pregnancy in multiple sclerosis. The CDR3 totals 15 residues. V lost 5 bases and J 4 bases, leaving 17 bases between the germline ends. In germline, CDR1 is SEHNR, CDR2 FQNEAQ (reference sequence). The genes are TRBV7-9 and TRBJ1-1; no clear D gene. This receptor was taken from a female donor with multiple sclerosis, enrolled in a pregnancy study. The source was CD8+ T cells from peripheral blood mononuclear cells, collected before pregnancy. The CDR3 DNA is TGTGCCAGCAGCCCATCTTTCGGTCCCCTCACTGAAGCTTTCTTT. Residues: CASSPSFGPLTEAFF.